These 9 T cell receptor beta chains were sequenced from one sample in a study of cytomegalovirus exposure and HLA in healthy donors. PCR used 60 Vbeta primers and 13 Jbeta primers. Only in-frame clones appear in the TCRdb table, and some are missing; sequencing was by immunoSEQ multiplex PCR. The data contain about 110,000 clones, around 70% of them singletons. Input material: PBMCs. These receptors were collected from a man under 40 in good health and CMV-seropositive.

This clone was found a few times. The chain combines TRBV11-2 with TRBJ2-5; 8 bases line up with TRBD1. CDR3 length: 14 residues. V lost 2 bases to trimming and J lost 6 bases; unmatched junction nucleotides: 5. CDR1 SGHAT and CDR2 FQNNGV come from the germline V gene. The CDR3 is CASSLSGGGKTQYF. The CDR3 bases are TGTGCCAGCAGCTTATCAGGGGGCGGAAAGACCCAGTACTTC.

This rearrangement joins TRBV4-3 to TRBJ1-3; D unclear. This CDR3 spans 17 amino acids. Germline loops: CDR1 LGHNA, CDR2 YSLEER. V was cut by 0 bases and J by 0 bases, with 12 bases left in between. CDR3 DNA sequence: TGCGCCAGCAGCCAAGATTATCCCAGTTCCTCTGGAAACACCATATATTTT. Protein sequence: CASSQDYPSSSGNTIYF.

The chain joins TRBV7-6 to TRBJ2-3; D not certain. Germline CDR1 SGHVS, CDR2 FNYEAQ. The CDR3 totals 20 residues. Trimming removed 5 bases from V and 1 base from J, with 28 bases in between. CDR3 nucleotide sequence: TGTGCCAGCAGCGCCCGCCAGCGAACGGGTTGGGTTCACCGCACAGATACGCAGTATTTT. Its protein is CASSARQRTGWVHRTDTQYF.

This chain uses TRBV27 with TRBJ2-1; 12 bases map to TRBD2. In germline, CDR1 is MNHEY, CDR2 SMNVEV (reference sequence). CDR3 length equals 14 residues. The V segment lost 6 bases and the J segment 10 bases; nucleotides outside the gene matches: 7. CDR3: CASSLAGGPGEQFF. The CDR3 bases are TGTGCCAGCAGCCTAGCGGGAGGGCCTGGGGAGCAGTTCTTC.

The chain uses TRBV25-1 and TRBJ1-5; D is possibly TRBD1 (6 bases). The CDR3 has 13 amino acids. Trimming shortened V by 3 bases and J by 6 bases, and 9 bases separated the two germline ends. Germline-derived CDR1 and CDR2 are MGHDK and SYGVNS. CDR3 DNA sequence: TGTGCCAGCAGTGACGGGGGGCCTCAGCCCCAGCATTTT. Amino acids: CASSDGGPQPQHF.

This clone has a handful of counts. The chain carries TRBV29-1 and TRBJ2-2, with 10 bases aligning to TRBD1. Germline V lookup: CDR1 SQVTM, CDR2 ANQGSEA. Germline trimming cut 4 bases from V and 7 bases from J; bases unmatched to any gene: 6. This CDR3 is built from 14 residues. The CDR3 DNA sequence: TGCAGCGTTGCCGACAGGGGGCAGGGCGGGGAGCTGTTTTTT. This codes for CSVADRGQGGELFF.

J is TRBJ2-1 and V is TRBV5-1, with 8 positions matching TRBD2. The CDR3 is 15 residues long. Germline CDR1 is SGHRS and CDR2 is YFSETQ. V dropped 0 bases and J dropped 8; count of bases not matched to a gene: 7. The CDR3, as DNA: TGCGCCAGCAGCTTGGGCGGGGGGCCCTCCGATGAGCAGTTCTTC. Translating gives CASSLGGGPSDEQFF.

J is TRBJ2-5 and V is TRBV5-5; TRBD2 agrees at 9 bases. The ends lost 0 bases at V and 5 bases at J; junction bases unmatched: 14. CDR1 is SGHKS, CDR2 YYEKEE, per germline (reference sequence). The CDR3 spans 18 residues. The CDR3 DNA is TGTGCCAGCAGCTTGGTGGGTCGGGGCGGGAGGGCCACGGAGACCCAGTACTTC. It specifies CASSLVGRGGRATETQYF.

On this clone: Other DNA sequences in the sample encode the same CDR3. V gene TRBV5-1 combines with J gene TRBJ2-1; D remains ambiguous. V was shortened by 1 base and J by 0 bases, with 5 bases between the two germline ends. Germline CDR1 SGHRS, CDR2 YFSETQ. The CDR3 has 14 residues. CDR3 sequence reads: CASSLPSSYNEQFF. CDR3 DNA sequence: TGCGCCAGCAGCTTGCCGTCCTCCTACAATGAGCAGTTCTTC.